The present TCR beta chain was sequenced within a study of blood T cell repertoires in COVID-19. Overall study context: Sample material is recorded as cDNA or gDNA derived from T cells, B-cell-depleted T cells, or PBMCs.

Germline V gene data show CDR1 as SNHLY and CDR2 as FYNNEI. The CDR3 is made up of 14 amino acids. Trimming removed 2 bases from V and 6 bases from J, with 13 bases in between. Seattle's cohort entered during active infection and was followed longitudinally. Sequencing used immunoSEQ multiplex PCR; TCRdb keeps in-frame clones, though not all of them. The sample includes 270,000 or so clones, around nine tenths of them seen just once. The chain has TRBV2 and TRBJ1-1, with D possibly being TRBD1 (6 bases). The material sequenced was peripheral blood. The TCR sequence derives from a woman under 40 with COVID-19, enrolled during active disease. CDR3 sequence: CASSESWGRPEAFF. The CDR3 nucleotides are TGTGCCAGCAGTGAATCCTGGGGGCGGCCTGAAGCTTTCTTT.